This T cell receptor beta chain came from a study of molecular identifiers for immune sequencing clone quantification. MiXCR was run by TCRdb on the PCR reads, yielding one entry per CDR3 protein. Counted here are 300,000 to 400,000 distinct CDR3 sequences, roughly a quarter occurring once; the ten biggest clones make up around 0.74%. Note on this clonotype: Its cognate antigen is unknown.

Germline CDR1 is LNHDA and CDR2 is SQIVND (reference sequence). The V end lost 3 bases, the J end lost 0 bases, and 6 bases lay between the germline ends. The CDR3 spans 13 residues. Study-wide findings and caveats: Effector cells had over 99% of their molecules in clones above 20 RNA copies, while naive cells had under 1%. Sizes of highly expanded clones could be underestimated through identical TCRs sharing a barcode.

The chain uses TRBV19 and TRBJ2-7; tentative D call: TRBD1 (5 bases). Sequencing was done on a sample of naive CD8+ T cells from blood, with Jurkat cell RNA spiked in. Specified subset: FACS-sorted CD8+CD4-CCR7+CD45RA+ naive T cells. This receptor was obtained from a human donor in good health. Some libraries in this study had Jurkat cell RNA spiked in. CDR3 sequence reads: CASSMTVSYEQYF. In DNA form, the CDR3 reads TGTGCCAGTAGTATGACAGTCTCCTACGAGCAGTACTTC.